The next 2 T cell receptor beta chains were all read from a single sample in a study of monozygotic twins with inflammatory bowel disease. For each CDR3 protein, TCRdb gives one entry from its re-call of the 5' RACE reads, without DNA. The table for this sample gives 400,000 or so distinct CDR3 sequences. What was sequenced was blood. These receptors originate from a human donor with ulcerative colitis or Crohn's disease, or a healthy co-twin of an affected twin (not recorded which).

The V and J genes are TRBV7-2 and TRBJ1-2; lacking DNA, the TRBD1 call made by TCRdb goes unchecked. The CDR3 is made up of 14 amino acids. Germline CDR1 SGHTA, CDR2 FQGNSA. The CDR3: CASSLSGTPYGYTF.

The chain carries TRBV7-2 and TRBJ1-5. Germline loops: CDR1 SGHTA, CDR2 FQGNSA. The CDR3 length is 13 residues. CDR3 region: CASSRDTDQPQHF.